This T cell receptor beta chain was retrieved from a study of T cell responses to AZD1222 COVID-19 vaccine. Broader study findings: In a largely white British group with more females than males, clonal diversity was possibly underestimated. The span of vaccine-associated CD4 TCRs extended across spike, with dominance at 160-218 and 743-854.

Turning to this clone: Its antigen is still unknown.

Clones were sequenced by immunoSEQ multiplex PCR, and TCRdb holds only the in-frame ones, with some missing. The sample lists roughly 100,000 clones; about 88% were seen once. The CDR3 length is 13 residues. The V end was cut by 3 bases, the J end by 10 bases, with 16 bases between. Germline assignment: CDR1 DFQATT and CDR2 SNEGSKA (reference sequence). The sample consisted of peripheral blood, taken on day 0 of AZD1222 vaccination. J is TRBJ2-1 and V is TRBV20-1; no definite D call. The clonotype originates from an adult in good health. DNA of the CDR3: TGCAGTGCTAGTGACGGGCTGATCCAGGAGCAGTTCTTC. Translation gives CSASDGLIQEQFF.